A selection of T cell receptor beta chains follows, all from one sample in a study of vaccination effects on CD4 cells after COVID-19. The antigens these receptors bind are not known. Libraries were prepared by immunoSEQ multiplex PCR; TCRdb keeps only in-frame clonotypes and omits some of them. The table has almost 70,000 clones, about 67% seen once; the top ten hold under 2%. The specimen was CD4+ T cells from PBMCs cultured with HCoV-229E spike peptides, collected after COVID-19 vaccination. The receptors were gathered from a human donor who received a COVID-19 vaccine. CDR3s include the opening cysteine and the closing phenylalanine or tryptophan. D genes are given only for firm matches. The size of a clone is reported for some rows only, either as once, few or many, or as a class for expanded clones.

V	D	J	size	CDR3	DNA
TRBV5-1	.	TRBJ1-2	.	CASSSEGQRYGYTF	TGCGCCAGCAGTTCAGAAGGACAGCGCTATGGCTACACCTTC
TRBV18	.	TRBJ2-2	many	CASSPRDPSIGELFF	TGTGCCAGCTCACCCCGGGACCCTAGCATTGGGGAGCTGTTTTTT
TRBV5-6	TRBD1	TRBJ1-3	once	CASSWDRGNTIYF	TGTGCCAGCAGTTGGGACAGGGGAAACACCATATATTTT
TRBV7-7	TRBD2	TRBJ2-2	.	CASSAGANTGELFF	TGTGCCAGCAGCGCGGGAGCCAACACCGGGGAGCTGTTTTTT
TRBV6-6	TRBD1	TRBJ1-4	.	CASSDRGPYGEKLFF	TGTGCCAGCAGTGACAGGGGCCCGTATGGGGAAAAACTGTTTTTT
TRBV3-1/TRBV3-2	.	TRBJ1-6	few	CASSQGQLNSPLHF	TGTGCCAGCAGCCAAGGACAGCTCAATTCACCCCTCCACTTT
TRBV2	.	TRBJ2-5	.	CASSEYPGTQYF	TGTGCCAGCAGTGAATACCCGGGGACCCAGTACTTC
TRBV7-8	TRBD1	TRBJ1-1	.	CASSLVQGGATEAFF	TGTGCCAGCAGCTTAGTACAGGGGGGGGCCACTGAAGCTTTCTTT
TRBV24-1	TRBD1	TRBJ2-1	.	CATSDPGQGASYNEQFF	TGTGCCACCAGTGACCCCGGACAGGGGGCTTCCTACAATGAGCAGTTCTTC
TRBV4-1	.	TRBJ2-3	.	CASSRLSTDTQYF	TGCGCCAGCAGCCGCCTTAGCACAGATACGCAGTATTTT
TRBV18	TRBD2	TRBJ2-5	.	CASSPPKAGSQETQYF	TGTGCCAGCTCACCCCCCAAAGCGGGGTCTCAAGAGACCCAGTACTTC
TRBV10-3	.	TRBJ1-1	once	CAISDRLNTEAFF	TGTGCCATCAGTGATCGCCTGAACACTGAAGCTTTCTTT
TRBV9	.	TRBJ2-3	.	CASRASGADTQYF	TGTGCCAGCAGGGCATCAGGGGCAGATACGCAGTATTTT
TRBV18	.	TRBJ2-2	.	CASSPYSTSGTGELFF	TGTGCCAGCTCACCATACAGCACGTCGGGTACCGGGGAGCTGTTTTTT
TRBV12-3/TRBV12-4	TRBD1	TRBJ1-1	.	CASSYRGQEEAFF	TGTGCCAGCAGTTACAGAGGACAGGAGGAAGCTTTCTTT
TRBV4-1	TRBD1	TRBJ1-2	.	CASSQEATGGIYGYTF	TGCGCCAGCAGCCAAGAGGCTACAGGGGGTATCTATGGCTACACCTTC
TRBV5-1	.	TRBJ2-2	.	CASSLDTGAGELFF	TGCGCCAGCAGCTTGGATACCGGGGCCGGGGAGCTGTTTTTT
TRBV19	TRBD1	TRBJ1-1	few	CASSKGQGNTEAFF	TGTGCCAGTAGTAAGGGACAGGGAAACACTGAAGCTTTCTTT
TRBV9	TRBD1	TRBJ2-5	.	CASSQTSGGTETQYF	TGTGCCAGCAGCCAAACGTCAGGGGGCACAGAGACCCAGTACTTC
TRBV7-3	TRBD2	TRBJ2-3	few	CASSLGLAGGTDTQYF	TGTGCCAGCAGCCTGGGGCTAGCGGGGGGTACAGATACGCAGTATTTT
TRBV5-1	.	TRBJ2-5	once	CASSLTSIETQYF	TGCGCCAGCAGCTTGACTAGCATCGAGACCCAGTACTTC
TRBV6-5	TRBD1	TRBJ1-2	.	CASSYSSGGIYGYTF	TGTGCCAGCAGTTACTCGTCAGGGGGTATCTATGGCTACACCTTC
TRBV6-1	.	TRBJ1-1	.	CASSENAGSNTEAFF	TGTGCCAGCAGTGAAAATGCAGGGTCGAACACTGAAGCTTTCTTT
TRBV19	.	TRBJ1-4	few	CASSLTGSNEKLFF	TGTGCCAGTAGTCTGACAGGTTCTAATGAAAAACTGTTTTTT